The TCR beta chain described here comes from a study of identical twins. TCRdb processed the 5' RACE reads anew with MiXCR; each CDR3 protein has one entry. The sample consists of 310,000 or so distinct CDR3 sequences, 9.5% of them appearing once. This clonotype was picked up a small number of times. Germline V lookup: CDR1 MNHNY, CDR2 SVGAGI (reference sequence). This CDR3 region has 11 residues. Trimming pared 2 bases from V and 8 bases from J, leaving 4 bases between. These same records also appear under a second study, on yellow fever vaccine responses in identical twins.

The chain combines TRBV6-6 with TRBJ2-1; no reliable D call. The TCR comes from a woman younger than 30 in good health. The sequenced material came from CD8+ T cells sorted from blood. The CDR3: CASSYRDEQFF. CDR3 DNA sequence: TGTGCCAGCAGTTACAGGGATGAGCAGTTCTTC.